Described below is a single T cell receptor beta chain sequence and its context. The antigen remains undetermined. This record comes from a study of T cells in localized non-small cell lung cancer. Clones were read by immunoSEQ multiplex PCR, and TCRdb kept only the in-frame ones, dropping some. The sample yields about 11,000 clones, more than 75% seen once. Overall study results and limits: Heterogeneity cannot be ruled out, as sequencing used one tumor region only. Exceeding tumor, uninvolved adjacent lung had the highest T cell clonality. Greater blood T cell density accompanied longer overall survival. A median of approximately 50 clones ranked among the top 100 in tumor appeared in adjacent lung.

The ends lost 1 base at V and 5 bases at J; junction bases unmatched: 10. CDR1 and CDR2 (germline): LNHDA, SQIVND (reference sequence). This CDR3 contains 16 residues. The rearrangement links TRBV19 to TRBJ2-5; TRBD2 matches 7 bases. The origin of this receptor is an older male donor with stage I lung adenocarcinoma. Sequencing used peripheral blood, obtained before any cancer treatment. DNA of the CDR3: TGTGCCAGTAGTATAGTCCTTGGCGGGGGTGTCGAGACCCAGTACTTC. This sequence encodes CASSIVLGGGVETQYF.